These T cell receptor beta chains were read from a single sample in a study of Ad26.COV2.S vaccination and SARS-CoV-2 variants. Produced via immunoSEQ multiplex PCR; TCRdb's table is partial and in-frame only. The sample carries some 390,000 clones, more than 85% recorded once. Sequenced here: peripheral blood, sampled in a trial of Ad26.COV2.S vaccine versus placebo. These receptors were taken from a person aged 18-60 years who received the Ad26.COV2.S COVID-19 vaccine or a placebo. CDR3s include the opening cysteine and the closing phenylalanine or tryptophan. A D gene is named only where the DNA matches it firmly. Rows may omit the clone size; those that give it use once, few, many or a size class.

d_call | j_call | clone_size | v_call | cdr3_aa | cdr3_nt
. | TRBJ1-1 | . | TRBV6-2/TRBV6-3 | CASNPDSVTNTEAFF | TGTGCCAGCAACCCGGACAGCGTGACTAACACTGAAGCTTTCTTT
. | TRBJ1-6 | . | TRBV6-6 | CASSYSAGTSPLHF | TGTGCCAGCAGTTACTCGGCGGGAACTTCACCCCTCCACTTT
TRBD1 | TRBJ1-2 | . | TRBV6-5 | CASSQTGYYGYTF | TGTGCCAGCAGTCAGACAGGGTACTATGGCTACACCTTC
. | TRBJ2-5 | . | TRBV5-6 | CASSDTNEETQYF | TGTGCCAGCAGCGATACTAATGAAGAGACCCAGTACTTC
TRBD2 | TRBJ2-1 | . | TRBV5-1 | CASSSSAGGAHNEQFF | TGCGCCAGCAGCTCCTCGGCGGGAGGTGCCCACAATGAGCAGTTCTTC
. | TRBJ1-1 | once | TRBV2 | CASRSDGNTEAFF | TGTGCCAGCAGGAGCGACGGGAACACTGAAGCTTTCTTT
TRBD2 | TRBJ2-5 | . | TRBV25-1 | CASSEPAGGKETQYF | TGTGCCAGCAGTGAGCCAGCGGGGGGAAAAGAGACCCAGTACTTC
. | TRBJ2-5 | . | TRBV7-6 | CASSDPRGVGETQYF | TGTGCCAGCTCCGACCCCAGGGGAGTCGGGGAGACCCAGTACTTC
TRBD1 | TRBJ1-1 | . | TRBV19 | CASSERQGPNTEAFF | TGTGCCAGTAGTGAACGACAGGGCCCGAACACTGAAGCTTTCTTT
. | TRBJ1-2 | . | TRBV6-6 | CASTPRNYGYTF | TGTGCCAGCACTCCCCGTAACTATGGCTACACCTTC
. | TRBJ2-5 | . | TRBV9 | CASSVEVAGETQYF | TGTGCCAGCAGCGTAGAGGTAGCAGGAGAGACCCAGTACTTC
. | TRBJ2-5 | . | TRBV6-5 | CASSSPGGGETQYF | TGTGCCAGCAGTTCACCAGGGGGGGGAGAGACCCAGTACTTC
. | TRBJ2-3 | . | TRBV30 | CAWTHWGDTQYF | TGTGCCTGGACCCACTGGGGGGATACGCAGTATTTT
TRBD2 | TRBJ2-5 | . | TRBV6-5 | CASNGLAGKETQYF | TGTGCCAGCAATGGACTAGCAGGGAAAGAGACCCAGTACTTC
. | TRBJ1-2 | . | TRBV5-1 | CASSLDVEGRSGGYTF | TGCGCCAGCAGCCTGGACGTGGAGGGTAGGTCAGGAGGCTACACCTTC
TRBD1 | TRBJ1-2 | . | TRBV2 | CASSVFGTVVWGYTF | TGTGCCAGCAGTGTATTCGGGACAGTGGTTTGGGGCTACACCTTC
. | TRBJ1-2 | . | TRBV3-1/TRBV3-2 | CASSQGARGYTF | TGTGCCAGCAGCCAGGGGGCGCGTGGCTACACCTTC
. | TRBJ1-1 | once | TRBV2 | CASSVSKTEAFF | TGTGCCAGCAGTGTGAGTAAGACTGAAGCTTTCTTT
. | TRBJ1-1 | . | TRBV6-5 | CASSYVAGDGNTEAFF | TGTGCCAGCAGTTACGTGGCAGGGGATGGGAACACTGAAGCTTTCTTT
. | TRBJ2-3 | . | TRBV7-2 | CASSLALVLEADTQYF | TGTGCCAGCAGCTTAGCGCTGGTACTAGAAGCAGATACGCAGTATTTT
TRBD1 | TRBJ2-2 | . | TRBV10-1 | CASSAGTGNTGELFF | TGCGCCAGCAGCGCCGGGACAGGGAACACCGGGGAGCTGTTTTTT
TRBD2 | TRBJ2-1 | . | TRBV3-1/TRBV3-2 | CASSQAGLAANEQFF | TGTGCCAGCAGCCAAGCGGGACTAGCAGCCAATGAGCAGTTCTTC
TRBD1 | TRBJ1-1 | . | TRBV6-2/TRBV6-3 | CASSRARGTEVTEAFF | TGTGCCAGCAGCCGAGCTAGGGGGACAGAGGTCACTGAAGCTTTCTTT
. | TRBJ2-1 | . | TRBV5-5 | CASSPEASSYNEQFF | TGTGCCAGCAGCCCGGAAGCCAGCTCCTACAATGAGCAGTTCTTC
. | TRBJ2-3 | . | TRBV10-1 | CASSDSRTEDTQYF | TGCGCCAGCAGTGATTCAAGAACCGAAGATACGCAGTATTTT
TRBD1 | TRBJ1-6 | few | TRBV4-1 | CASSRQQGADNSPLHF | TGCGCCAGCAGCCGTCAGCAGGGGGCGGATAATTCACCCCTCCACTTT
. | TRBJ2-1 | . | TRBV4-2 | CASSQDLIRPAHEQFF | TGTGCCAGCAGCCAAGATTTAATCCGGCCTGCGCATGAGCAGTTCTTC
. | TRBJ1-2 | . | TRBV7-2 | CASSFLRYGYTF | TGTGCCAGCAGCTTTTTGCGCTATGGCTACACCTTC
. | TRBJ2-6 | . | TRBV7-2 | CASSAYNVLTF | TGTGCCAGCAGCGCGTATAACGTCCTGACTTTC
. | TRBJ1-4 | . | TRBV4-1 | CASSQVRGEKLFF | TGCGCCAGCAGCCAAGTCCGGGGGGAAAAACTGTTTTTT
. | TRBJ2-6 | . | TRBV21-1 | CASSKARQPLHSGANVLTF | TGTGCCAGCAGCAAAGCGAGGCAGCCACTCCACTCTGGGGCCAACGTCCTGACTTTC
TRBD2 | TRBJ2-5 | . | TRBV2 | CASSTSVQETQYF | TGTGCCAGCTCGACTAGCGTCCAAGAGACCCAGTACTTC
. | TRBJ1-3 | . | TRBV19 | CASSTGVGNTIYF | TGTGCCAGTAGTACAGGGGTTGGAAACACCATATATTTT
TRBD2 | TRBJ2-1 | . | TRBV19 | CASSSGTSGGARFNEQFF | TGTGCCAGTAGTTCCGGGACTAGCGGGGGGGCAAGGTTCAATGAGCAGTTCTTC
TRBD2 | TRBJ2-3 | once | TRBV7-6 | CASSPDSGARDTQYF | TGTGCCAGCAGCCCGGATAGCGGGGCGAGAGATACGCAGTATTTT
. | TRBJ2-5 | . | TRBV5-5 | CASSFRVGIRETQYF | TGTGCCAGCAGCTTTAGGGTCGGGATTAGGGAGACCCAGTACTTC
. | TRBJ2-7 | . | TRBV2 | CASSPPTGEGYEQYF | TGTGCCAGCAGTCCGCCCACAGGGGAGGGATACGAGCAGTACTTC
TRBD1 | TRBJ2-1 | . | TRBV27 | CASTARDREKIYNEQFF | TGTGCCAGCACCGCACGGGACAGGGAAAAAATTTACAATGAGCAGTTCTTC
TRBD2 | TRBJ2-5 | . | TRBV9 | CASSRSSGLETQYF | TGTGCCAGCAGCCGGTCTAGCGGTTTGGAGACCCAGTACTTC
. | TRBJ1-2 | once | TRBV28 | CASSSEYYGYTF | TGTGCCAGCAGTTCCGAATACTATGGCTACACCTTC
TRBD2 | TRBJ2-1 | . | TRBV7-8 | CASSQPTSGGFSYNEQFF | TGTGCCAGCAGCCAACCGACTAGCGGGGGATTTTCCTACAATGAGCAGTTCTTC
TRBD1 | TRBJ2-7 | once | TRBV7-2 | CASSLGQGAYEQYF | TGTGCCAGCAGCTTAGGACAGGGGGCCTACGAGCAGTACTTC
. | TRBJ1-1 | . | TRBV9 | CASSVAPGRGTEAFF | TGTGCCAGCAGCGTAGCTCCTGGCCGTGGGACTGAAGCTTTCTTT
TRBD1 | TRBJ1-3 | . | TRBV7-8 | CASSLTHRGDINTIYF | TGTGCCAGCAGCTTAACCCACAGGGGAGATATCAACACCATATATTTT
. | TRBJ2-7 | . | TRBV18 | CASSATGSSYEQYF | TGTGCCAGCTCAGCTACAGGGAGTTCCTACGAGCAGTACTTC
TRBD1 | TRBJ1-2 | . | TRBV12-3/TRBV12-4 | CASSLTGGGGYTF | TGTGCCAGCAGCCTGACAGGGGGCGGTGGCTACACCTTC
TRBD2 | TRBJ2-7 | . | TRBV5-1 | CASTLGTGGTYEQYF | TGCGCCAGCACTCTGGGGACGGGGGGGACCTACGAGCAGTACTTC
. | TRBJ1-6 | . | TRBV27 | CASSFEGLNSPLHF | TGTGCCAGCAGTTTCGAGGGCCTTAATTCACCCCTCCACTTT
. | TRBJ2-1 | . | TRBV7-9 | CASGGLVGNEQFF | TGTGCCAGCGGAGGGCTAGTGGGCAATGAGCAGTTCTTC
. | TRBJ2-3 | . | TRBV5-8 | CASSPGVLEGTDTQYF | TGTGCCAGCAGCCCGGGGGTCTTAGAGGGCACAGATACGCAGTATTTT
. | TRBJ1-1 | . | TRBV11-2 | CASSRTVNTEAFF | TGTGCCAGCAGCCGCACCGTGAACACTGAAGCTTTCTTT
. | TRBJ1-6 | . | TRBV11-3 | CASSLDTHSPLHF | TGTGCCAGCAGCTTAGATACGCATTCACCCCTCCACTTT
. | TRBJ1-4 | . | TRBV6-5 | CASRRDGSTNEKLFF | TGTGCCAGCAGGAGGGACGGATCAACTAATGAAAAACTGTTTTTT
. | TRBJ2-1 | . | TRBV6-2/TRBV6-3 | CASSYEENWSWGEDEQFF | TGTGCCAGCAGTTACGAAGAAAACTGGTCGTGGGGTGAGGATGAGCAGTTCTTC
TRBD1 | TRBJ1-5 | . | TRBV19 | CASSKPGQGGGQPQHF | TGTGCCAGTAGTAAACCGGGACAGGGGGGAGGCCAGCCCCAGCATTTT
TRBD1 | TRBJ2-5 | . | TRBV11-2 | CASRGGTETQYF | TGTGCCAGCAGAGGGGGCACGGAGACCCAGTACTTC
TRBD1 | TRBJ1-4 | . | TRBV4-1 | CASSPTVQGAKTNEKLFF | TGCGCCAGCAGCCCAACGGTTCAGGGGGCTAAAACTAATGAAAAACTGTTTTTT
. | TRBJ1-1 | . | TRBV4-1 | CASSQEWGREAFF | TGCGCCAGCAGCCAAGAGTGGGGGCGCGAAGCTTTCTTT
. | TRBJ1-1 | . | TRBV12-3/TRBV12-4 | CASSRYTEAFF | TGTGCCAGCAGCCGATACACTGAAGCTTTCTTT
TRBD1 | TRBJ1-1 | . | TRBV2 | CASRREGAGRNTEAFF | TGTGCCAGCAGGAGGGAGGGGGCAGGGCGGAACACTGAAGCTTTCTTT